The entry below describes one T cell receptor beta chain. V lost 0 bases and J 5 bases, leaving 19 bases between the germline ends. Per germline, CDR1 ENHRY and CDR2 SYGVKD. The CDR3 length is 18 residues. Template material for amplifying TCR beta CDR3 regions consisted of RNA transcripts. The primer set for the first-round RT-PCR of the TCR CDR3 was HTBI. TCRdb called the multiplex PCR reads again in MiXCR, with one record for every CDR3 protein. Among about 690,000 distinct CDR3 sequences listed, 17% were seen once. The sample originates from a study of T cells in Graves' hyperthyroidism and ophthalmopathy. Using around 10 ml of fresh peripheral blood, PBMCs were prepared.

What was sequenced was blood. This receptor was obtained from a man aged 50-60 years with Graves' hyperthyroidism. This chain links TRBV10-3 with TRBJ2-2; a weak D match, TRBD2 (6 bases). This CDR3 reads CAISESKVYSGRTGELFF. For the CDR3, the DNA is TGTGCCATCAGTGAGTCGAAAGTTTACTCGGGGAGGACCGGGGAGCTGTTTTTT.